Listed below are T cell receptor beta chains from one sample, sequenced in a study of human T cells and chemical hapten exposure. One entry per CDR3 protein results from TCRdb running MiXCR on the RACE reads. The table shows tens of thousands of distinct CDR3 sequences, with 11% occurring only once. Sequencing used whole blood, obtained in connection with sensitization to the hapten diphenylcyclopropenone (DPC). All receptors come from a woman aged 45-59 years with alopecia areata. Some clones in this sample may be carry-over from other donors' samples. Each CDR3 is given with its conserved first and last residue. The D gene is left open where the match is weak. The size entry is marked missing in some rows and otherwise reads once, few, many or a size class.

CDR3 DNA,CDR3 protein,clone size,D gene,J gene,V gene,CDR3 length
TGTGCCAGCAGCTTAGAGGTTCGGGACAGGACCTACGAGCAGTACTTC,CASSLEVRDRTYEQYF,many,TRBD1,TRBJ2-7,TRBV11-2,16
TGCAGCGTCGCAATGCCCCAAGAGACCCAGTACTTC,CSVAMPQETQYF,many,NA,TRBJ2-5,TRBV29-1,12
TGTGCCAGCAGTTATTCAGGGTACAATCAGCCCCAGCATTTT,CASSYSGYNQPQHF,few,NA,TRBJ1-5,TRBV12-3/TRBV12-4,14
TGTGCCAGCAGTTTATCGGGACAGACTGAAGCTTTCTTT,CASSLSGQTEAFF,few,TRBD1,TRBJ1-1,TRBV27,13
TGTGCCAGCAGCTCCTACCGGGACAGAGTCCTCGCTGAAGCTTTCTTT,CASSSYRDRVLAEAFF,many,TRBD1,TRBJ1-1,TRBV11-2,16
TGTGCCAGCAGCTTGGGACAGGGGGCCTACGAGCAGTACTTC,CASSLGQGAYEQYF,NA,TRBD1,TRBJ2-7,TRBV6-6,14
TGTGCCAGCAGTTACGGGGCCCGTGATTCACCCCTCCACTTT,CASSYGARDSPLHF,many,NA,TRBJ1-6,TRBV6-5,14
TGTGCCAGCAGCCAAACTGGGACAGGAGCCTACGAGCAGTACTTC,CASSQTGTGAYEQYF,many,TRBD1,TRBJ2-7,TRBV3-1,15
TGCAGCGTTGAAGAGGGCGGCTACACCTTC,CSVEEGGYTF,many,NA,TRBJ1-2,TRBV29-1,10
TGCAGTGCAATTTATGGCTACACCTTC,CSAIYGYTF,NA,NA,TRBJ1-2,TRBV20-1,9
TGCAGCGTTGGGACTAGCGCAGATACGCAGTATTTT,CSVGTSADTQYF,NA,TRBD2,TRBJ2-3,TRBV29-1,12
TGTGCCATCAGTGCGGACGGAGGCTCTGGGGCCAACGTCCTGACTTTC,CAISADGGSGANVLTF,many,NA,TRBJ2-6,TRBV10-3,16
TGTGCCAGCAGCCCCGATGAAATGGGCCCACGGGCCCAGCATTTT,CASSPDEMGPRAQHF,many,NA,TRBJ1-5,TRBV6-6,15
TGTGCCAGCAGTCCAGGGGGTGGCGGGGAGCTGTTTTTT,CASSPGGGGELFF,NA,TRBD1,TRBJ2-2,TRBV4-2,13
TGTGCCAGCAGCTGGGACTACGGAGGCCTGACTTTC,CASSWDYGGLTF,NA,TRBD2,TRBJ2-6,TRBV11-2,12
TGCAGTGCTAGAGAGGGCCTTCTTGATACCATATATTTT,CSAREGLLDTIYF,few,NA,TRBJ1-3,TRBV20-1,13